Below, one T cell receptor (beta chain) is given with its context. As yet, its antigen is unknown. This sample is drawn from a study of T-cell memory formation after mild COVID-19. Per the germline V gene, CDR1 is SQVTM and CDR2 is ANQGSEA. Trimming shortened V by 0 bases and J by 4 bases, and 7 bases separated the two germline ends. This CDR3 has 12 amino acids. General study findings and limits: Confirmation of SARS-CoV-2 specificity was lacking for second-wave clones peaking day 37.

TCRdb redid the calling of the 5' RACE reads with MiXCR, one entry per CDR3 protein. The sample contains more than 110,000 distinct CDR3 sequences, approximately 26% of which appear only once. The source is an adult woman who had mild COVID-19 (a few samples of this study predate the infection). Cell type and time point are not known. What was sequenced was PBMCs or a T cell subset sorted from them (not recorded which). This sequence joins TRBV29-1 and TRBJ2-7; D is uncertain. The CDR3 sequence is CSVEDLYYEQYF. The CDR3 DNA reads TGCAGCGTTGAAGATCTTTATTACGAGCAGTACTTC.